This record looks at one T cell receptor (beta chain) sequence and its context. The antigen it recognizes is unknown. No clone much larger than this one lies a single base away; base qualities are absent. The meaning of the sample's time point label: 12 months on ibrutinib. Approximately 2 micrograms of genomic DNA were extracted from cryopreserved PBMCs for TCR beta library preparation. High-throughput TCR beta sequencing was performed on longitudinal blood samples from CLL patients receiving ibrutinib monotherapy. The patients took part in an open-label, single-center phase 2 trial of ibrutinib monotherapy. The record originates from a study of cytotoxic CD8 clonotypes in ibrutinib-treated CLL (dated by TCRdb to the early 2020s). Study-level background: The cohort included some 14 treatment-naive and ten to eleven relapsed/refractory patients; 17 were IGHV unmutated. All remission and progressive disease samples were collected while patients were still receiving ibrutinib. Cryopreserved peripheral blood mononuclear cells were obtained before treatment, at response, and at either sustained remission or disease progression. Response samples were obtained after a median of roughly eleven months of treatment, with a range of roughly 6 to 40 months. Partial responses were observed in around 25 patients and complete responses in 2; after a median follow-up of about 69 months, remission was maintained in some 14 patients and progression was observed in around twelve. Longitudinal samples were obtainable from 26 of the 86 participants in the trial. Samples averaged about 260,000 productive templates and just under 95,000 productive rearrangements.

The CDR3 runs 11 amino acids, cysteine and phenylalanine included. Of the read, only the CDR3 DNA is kept; its 33 bases are in frame from base 1. The trim is 6 bases for V and 9 bases for J, with a gap of 12 bases between the germline ends. According to the germline V gene (reference sequence), CDR1 reads DFQATT and CDR2 reads SNEGSKA. Results and caveats for the whole study, not just this receptor: Sampling times were not matched between sustained-remission and progressing patients, and lymph node repertoires were not studied. At ibrutinib response clonality went up, during sustained remission it held steady, and at progression it dropped back toward baseline. Baseline clonality exceeded that of age-matched healthy donors and correlated strongly with circulating CD8+ T-cell counts. Public clonotypes were rare and either shrank or stayed stable during treatment, and the rise in clonality at ibrutinib response reflected expansion of private clonotypes.

A MiSeq instrument was used for deep resolution sequencing, which targeted depths ranging from 1 in 1 million up to 1 in 200,000 T cells, with coverage averaging 10x for each clonotype. TCR beta libraries were generated with the immunoSEQ hsTCRB Kit. For the original study's pipeline: Data were analyzed with ImmunoSEQ Data Assistant and ImmunoSEQ Analyzer, with V, D and J genes assigned per IMGT definitions. Clonality, with values ranging from 0 to 1, was calculated as one minus the normalized Shannon entropy of productive rearrangement frequencies. Public clonotype analysis was restricted to overrepresented clonotypes comprising at least 0.05% of each patient's repertoire. Some 13 repertoires from age-matched healthy donors, obtained from immuneACCESS, served as clonality controls. TCRdb limited this immuneACCESS table to in-frame rearrangements with V and J called. A share of clones is missing; checked studies link under half to unresolved V genes, and the rest is unexplained. The DNA gave D and trimming, while V, J and clone size come from that table. A total of some 200,000 clones appear in this sample, approximately 75% of them only once. Approximately 10% of the sample comes from the top ten.

The material was PBMCs, obtained after 12 months of ibrutinib treatment. The rearranged chain carries TRBV20-1 and TRBJ2-1, with no confident D gene call. This sequence originates from a human donor with chronic lymphocytic leukemia. The nucleotide sequence is TGCAGTGCGCCCGGCCCTGGTGAGCAGTTCTTC. Translated, it gives CSAPGPGEQFF.